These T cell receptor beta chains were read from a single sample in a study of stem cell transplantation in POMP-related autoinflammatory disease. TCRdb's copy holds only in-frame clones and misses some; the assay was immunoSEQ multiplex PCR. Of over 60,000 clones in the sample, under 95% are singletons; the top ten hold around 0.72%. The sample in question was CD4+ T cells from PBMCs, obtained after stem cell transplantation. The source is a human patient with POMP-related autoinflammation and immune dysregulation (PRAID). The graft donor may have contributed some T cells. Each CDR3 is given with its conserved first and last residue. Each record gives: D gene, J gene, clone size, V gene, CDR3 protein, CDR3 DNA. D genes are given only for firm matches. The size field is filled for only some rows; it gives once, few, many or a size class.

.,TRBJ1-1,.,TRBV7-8,CASSLQLNTEAFF,TGTGCCAGCAGCTTACAACTGAACACTGAAGCTTTCTTT
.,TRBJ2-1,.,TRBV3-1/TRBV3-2,CASSPPHGNEQFF,TGTGCCAGCAGCCCGCCCCACGGAAATGAGCAGTTCTTC
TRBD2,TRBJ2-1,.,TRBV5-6,CASSSTSGARFF,TGTGCCAGCAGCTCGACTAGCGGTGCTAGGTTCTTC
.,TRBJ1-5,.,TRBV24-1,CATSAGGAGQPQHF,TGTGCCACCAGCGCCGGAGGGGCAGGGCAGCCCCAGCATTTT
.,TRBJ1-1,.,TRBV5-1,CASSPGQTKDTEAFF,TGCGCCAGCAGCCCCGGACAAACCAAGGACACTGAAGCTTTCTTT
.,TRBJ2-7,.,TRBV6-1,CASSEHGTLYEQYF,TGTGCCAGCAGTGAACACGGGACCCTCTACGAGCAGTACTTC
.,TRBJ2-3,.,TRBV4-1,CASSQVTDTQYF,TGCGCCAGCAGCCAAGTAACAGATACGCAGTATTTT
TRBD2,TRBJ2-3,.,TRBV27,CASSLAGATDTQYF,TGTGCCAGCAGTCTAGCGGGAGCCACAGATACGCAGTATTTT
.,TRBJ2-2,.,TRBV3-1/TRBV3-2,CASSLEGGTGELFF,TGTGCCAGCAGCCTGGAGGGGGGAACCGGGGAGCTGTTTTTT
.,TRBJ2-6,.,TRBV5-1,CASSFQGGSGANVLTF,TGCGCCAGCAGCTTCCAGGGAGGATCTGGGGCCAACGTCCTGACTTTC
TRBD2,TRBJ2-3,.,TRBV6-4,CASSDSTRGGTDTQYF,TGTGCCAGCAGTGACTCGACGCGGGGGGGCACAGATACGCAGTATTTT
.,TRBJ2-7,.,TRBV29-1,CSVEFGYEQYF,TGCAGCGTTGAATTCGGCTACGAGCAGTACTTC
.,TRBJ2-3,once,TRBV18,CASSPQGGIADTQYF,TGTGCCAGCTCACCACAGGGGGGGATAGCAGATACGCAGTATTTT
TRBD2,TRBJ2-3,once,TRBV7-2,CASSLWTSGVGTQYF,TGTGCCAGCAGCTTATGGACTAGCGGGGTCGGTACGCAGTATTTT
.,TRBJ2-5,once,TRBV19,CATPPRRRYQETQYF,TGTGCCACCCCGCCCCGGAGACGGTACCAAGAGACCCAGTACTTC
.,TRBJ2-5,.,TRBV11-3,CASSLGSTGPQETQYF,TGTGCCAGCAGCTTAGGCTCGACAGGCCCCCAAGAGACCCAGTACTTC